This record concerns one T cell receptor (beta chain) sequence. Recruits, aged about 18 to 95 years, lived in 24 US areas. This specimen comes from a study of blood T cell repertoires in COVID-19. Study-level background: Collection of acute and convalescent COVID-19 samples took place in the United States, Italy and Spain.

Original data processing: Reference gene primer amplification yielded estimated nucleated cell counts. Measured with immunoSEQ multiplex PCR; TCRdb has only the in-frame clones, and not every one. V and J calls and clone size are as listed in that table; D and trimming were resolved from the DNA. The table lists under 250,000 clones, about 80% of them singletons. This CDR3 comprises 14 residues. V lost 6 bases to trimming and J lost 4 bases; unmatched junction nucleotides: 3. Germline loops: CDR1 WSHSY, CDR2 SAAADI. The sample comprised PBMCs or T cells enriched from blood (not recorded which). This TCR came from a woman aged 40 to 55 with acute COVID-19. The V call is TRBV10-2, the J call TRBJ2-7; 13 bases align to TRBD2. The CDR3 reads CASSGLAGAYEQYF. Here the CDR3 DNA reads TGCGCCAGCAGCGGACTAGCGGGGGCATACGAGCAGTACTTC.